Listed below are T cell receptor beta chains from one sample, sequenced in a study of blood T cells in healthy people across ages. MiXCR, run by TCRdb on the 5' RACE reads, gives a single entry per CDR3 protein. There are about 640,000 distinct CDR3 sequences in the sample; roughly 53% occur only once, and around 37% lies in the top ten. Sequences were obtained from blood. The receptors shown here come from a man in his 60s in good health. Both conserved end residues are part of each CDR3. Each record gives: J gene, V gene, D gene, clone size, CDR3 protein, CDR3 DNA. The D gene is left open where the match is weak. Clone size, where shown, is once, few, many, or a class for clones that have expanded.

J gene: TRBJ2-5
V gene: TRBV2
D gene: TRBD1
clone size: NA
CDR3 protein: CASNRDRGRQETQYF
CDR3 DNA: TGTGCCAGCAATCGCGACAGGGGGCGTCAAGAGACCCAGTACTTC

J gene: TRBJ2-7
V gene: TRBV3-1
D gene: NA
clone size: NA
CDR3 protein: CASSQWGSYAHNEQYF
CDR3 DNA: TGTGCCAGCAGCCAATGGGGCAGCTACGCCCACAATGAGCAGTACTTC

J gene: TRBJ2-2
V gene: TRBV10-3
D gene: NA
clone size: once
CDR3 protein: CAISGVSGTELFF
CDR3 DNA: TGTGCCATCAGTGGAGTTTCCGGGACAGAGCTGTTTTTT

J gene: TRBJ1-5
V gene: TRBV5-1
D gene: NA
clone size: NA
CDR3 protein: CASSGEGLSNQPQHF
CDR3 DNA: TGCGCCAGCAGCGGGGAAGGGCTTAGCAATCAGCCCCAGCATTTT

J gene: TRBJ2-6
V gene: TRBV25-1
D gene: TRBD1
clone size: few
CDR3 protein: CASSGRDRGTGANVLTF
CDR3 DNA: TGTGCCAGCAGTGGCCGGGACAGGGGAACTGGGGCCAACGTCCTGACTTTC

J gene: TRBJ1-4
V gene: TRBV29-1
D gene: NA
clone size: few
CDR3 protein: CSVGGAEKLFF
CDR3 DNA: TGCAGCGTTGGAGGGGCTGAAAAACTGTTTTTT

J gene: TRBJ1-4
V gene: TRBV20-1
D gene: TRBD1
clone size: few
CDR3 protein: CSARGPTGGSEKLFF
CDR3 DNA: TGCAGTGCTAGAGGCCCGACAGGGGGCTCGGAAAAACTGTTTTTT

J gene: TRBJ2-4
V gene: TRBV5-1
D gene: TRBD2
clone size: many
CDR3 protein: CASSLAGGENIQYF
CDR3 DNA: TGTGCCAGCAGCTTAGCGGGGGGGGAAAACATTCAGTACTTC

J gene: TRBJ1-2
V gene: TRBV3-1
D gene: NA
clone size: NA
CDR3 protein: CASSQEMGRNYGYTF
CDR3 DNA: TGTGCCAGCAGCCAAGAGATGGGCAGAAACTATGGCTACACCTTC

J gene: TRBJ1-2
V gene: TRBV29-1
D gene: TRBD1
clone size: NA
CDR3 protein: CSVKDRVSFYGYTF
CDR3 DNA: TGCAGCGTCAAAGACAGGGTCTCCTTCTATGGCTACACCTTC

J gene: TRBJ2-1
V gene: TRBV3-1
D gene: NA
clone size: NA
CDR3 protein: CASSRKRTEYNEQFF
CDR3 DNA: TGTGCCAGCAGCCGGAAAAGGACGGAATACAATGAGCAGTTCTTC

J gene: TRBJ2-1
V gene: TRBV6-2/TRBV6-3
D gene: NA
clone size: NA
CDR3 protein: CASSDELGLVNEQFF
CDR3 DNA: TGTGCCAGCAGTGACGAGCTCGGACTGGTCAATGAGCAGTTCTTC

J gene: TRBJ2-4
V gene: TRBV28
D gene: NA
clone size: NA
CDR3 protein: CASGGIIAKNIQYF
CDR3 DNA: TGTGCCAGCGGCGGAATTATAGCCAAAAACATTCAGTACTTC

J gene: TRBJ2-5
V gene: TRBV20-1
D gene: NA
clone size: few
CDR3 protein: CSASSGAKETQYF
CDR3 DNA: TGCAGTGCTAGCTCGGGGGCGAAAGAGACCCAGTACTTC

J gene: TRBJ2-3
V gene: TRBV25-1
D gene: TRBD1
clone size: few
CDR3 protein: CASSDTTGTGNTDTQYF
CDR3 DNA: TGTGCCAGCAGTGACACTACCGGGACAGGGAACACAGATACGCAGTATTTT

J gene: TRBJ1-1
V gene: TRBV6-5
D gene: NA
clone size: NA
CDR3 protein: CASRNPRTVQNTEAFF
CDR3 DNA: TGTGCCAGCAGGAACCCCAGGACAGTTCAGAACACTGAAGCTTTCTTT

J gene: TRBJ2-3
V gene: TRBV11-2
D gene: TRBD2
clone size: NA
CDR3 protein: CASSSEAGDTQYF
CDR3 DNA: TGTGCCAGCAGCTCTGAAGCGGGGGATACGCAGTATTTT

J gene: TRBJ1-2
V gene: TRBV10-3
D gene: TRBD1
clone size: NA
CDR3 protein: CALSRTGVPNYGYTF
CDR3 DNA: TGTGCCCTCAGTAGGACAGGTGTTCCTAACTATGGCTACACCTTC

J gene: TRBJ1-1
V gene: TRBV27
D gene: NA
clone size: NA
CDR3 protein: CASTEGSWTEAFF
CDR3 DNA: TGTGCCAGCACAGAAGGGTCGTGGACTGAAGCTTTCTTT

J gene: TRBJ2-1
V gene: TRBV5-4
D gene: NA
clone size: NA
CDR3 protein: CASSLIVNNEQFF
CDR3 DNA: TGTGCCAGCAGCTTAATTGTCAATAATGAGCAGTTCTTC

J gene: TRBJ1-2
V gene: TRBV25-1
D gene: NA
clone size: NA
CDR3 protein: CASSDARVPYGYTF
CDR3 DNA: TGTGCCAGCAGTGATGCTAGGGTTCCCTATGGCTACACCTTC

J gene: TRBJ2-7
V gene: TRBV9
D gene: NA
clone size: NA
CDR3 protein: CASSVVGSGGHNEQYF
CDR3 DNA: TGTGCCAGCAGCGTAGTGGGTTCAGGCGGCCACAATGAGCAGTACTTC

J gene: TRBJ2-7
V gene: TRBV25-1
D gene: NA
clone size: NA
CDR3 protein: CASSELGGTGYEQYF
CDR3 DNA: TGTGCCAGCAGTGAACTCGGAGGTACGGGCTACGAGCAGTACTTC

J gene: TRBJ2-3
V gene: TRBV10-3
D gene: NA
clone size: NA
CDR3 protein: CAIRVRGSSTDTQYF
CDR3 DNA: TGTGCCATCAGGGTGAGGGGGTCTAGCACAGATACGCAGTATTTT

J gene: TRBJ2-1
V gene: TRBV20-1
D gene: TRBD2
clone size: NA
CDR3 protein: CSARVPPLAGALYNEQFF
CDR3 DNA: TGCAGTGCTAGAGTCCCACCCCTAGCGGGGGCCCTGTACAATGAGCAGTTCTTC

J gene: TRBJ2-4
V gene: TRBV11-2
D gene: NA
clone size: NA
CDR3 protein: CASRAQEGKNIQYF
CDR3 DNA: TGTGCCAGCAGGGCGCAGGAGGGCAAAAACATTCAGTACTTC

J gene: TRBJ1-2
V gene: TRBV29-1
D gene: NA
clone size: NA
CDR3 protein: CSVDPPGYGYTF
CDR3 DNA: TGCAGCGTTGACCCCCCGGGCTATGGCTACACCTTC

J gene: TRBJ2-1
V gene: TRBV27
D gene: TRBD2
clone size: NA
CDR3 protein: CASSLLAGGFRDEQFF
CDR3 DNA: TGTGCCAGCAGTTTACTAGCGGGAGGATTTAGGGATGAGCAGTTCTTC

J gene: TRBJ2-6
V gene: TRBV18
D gene: NA
clone size: NA
CDR3 protein: CASSPSSSGANVLTF
CDR3 DNA: TGTGCCAGCTCACCTTCTAGCTCTGGGGCCAACGTCCTGACTTTC

J gene: TRBJ1-5
V gene: TRBV7-8
D gene: NA
clone size: NA
CDR3 protein: CASAAGQGGNWNSNQPQHF
CDR3 DNA: TGTGCCAGCGCCGCCGGGCAGGGAGGTAATTGGAATAGCAATCAGCCCCAGCATTTT

J gene: TRBJ2-7
V gene: TRBV4-1
D gene: NA
clone size: NA
CDR3 protein: CASSQRETSYEQYF
CDR3 DNA: TGCGCCAGCAGCCAACGGGAGACCTCCTACGAGCAGTACTTC

J gene: TRBJ1-5
V gene: TRBV4-2
D gene: NA
clone size: once
CDR3 protein: CASSPLGPAVGQPQHF
CDR3 DNA: TGTGCCAGCAGCCCGCTTGGGCCCGCCGTGGGCCAGCCCCAGCATTTT

J gene: TRBJ1-5
V gene: TRBV7-8
D gene: TRBD1
clone size: NA
CDR3 protein: CASSEQGFRQPQHF
CDR3 DNA: TGTGCCAGCAGCGAACAGGGGTTCCGGCAGCCCCAGCATTTT

J gene: TRBJ2-5
V gene: TRBV29-1
D gene: NA
clone size: NA
CDR3 protein: CSVIYGVVGETQYF
CDR3 DNA: TGCAGCGTCATCTATGGGGTGGTAGGAGAGACCCAGTACTTC

J gene: TRBJ1-5
V gene: TRBV12-3/TRBV12-4
D gene: NA
clone size: few
CDR3 protein: CASRGQVGHQPQHF
CDR3 DNA: TGTGCCAGCAGGGGGCAGGTGGGGCATCAGCCCCAGCATTTT

J gene: TRBJ2-1
V gene: TRBV5-1
D gene: TRBD2
clone size: few
CDR3 protein: CASSLYGLASSGNEQFF
CDR3 DNA: TGCGCCAGCAGCTTGTACGGACTAGCGAGCTCGGGCAATGAGCAGTTCTTC

J gene: TRBJ1-2
V gene: TRBV4-2
D gene: NA
clone size: NA
CDR3 protein: CASSPGVPSYGYTF
CDR3 DNA: TGTGCCAGCAGTCCCGGGGTCCCCTCCTATGGCTACACCTTC

J gene: TRBJ1-6
V gene: TRBV4-1
D gene: NA
clone size: NA
CDR3 protein: CASSQDWMDSPLHF
CDR3 DNA: TGCGCCAGCAGCCAAGATTGGATGGACTCACCCCTCCACTTT

J gene: TRBJ1-4
V gene: TRBV6-1
D gene: TRBD1
clone size: NA
CDR3 protein: CASSIGQGEKLFF
CDR3 DNA: TGTGCCAGCAGTATTGGACAGGGTGAAAAACTGTTTTTT

J gene: TRBJ2-5
V gene: TRBV20-1
D gene: TRBD2
clone size: few
CDR3 protein: CSAREGASGQETQYF
CDR3 DNA: TGCAGTGCTAGAGAAGGGGCTAGCGGACAAGAGACCCAGTACTTC

J gene: TRBJ1-6
V gene: TRBV14
D gene: TRBD1
clone size: NA
CDR3 protein: CASSPRTGSGSPLHF
CDR3 DNA: TGTGCCAGCAGCCCTAGGACAGGGAGCGGCTCACCCCTCCACTTT

J gene: TRBJ1-6
V gene: TRBV20-1
D gene: TRBD1
clone size: once
CDR3 protein: CSATETGVNSPLHF
CDR3 DNA: TGCAGTGCTACGGAAACAGGGGTTAATTCACCCCTCCACTTT

J gene: TRBJ2-2
V gene: TRBV29-1
D gene: NA
clone size: NA
CDR3 protein: CSVVKGAGGELFF
CDR3 DNA: TGCAGCGTTGTAAAGGGAGCGGGCGGGGAGCTGTTTTTT

J gene: TRBJ1-6
V gene: TRBV28
D gene: NA
clone size: NA
CDR3 protein: CASSLSPNNSPLHF
CDR3 DNA: TGTGCCAGCAGTTTGAGCCCGAATAATTCACCCCTCCACTTT

J gene: TRBJ1-2
V gene: TRBV29-1
D gene: NA
clone size: few
CDR3 protein: CSAEKHGTAGYTF
CDR3 DNA: TGCAGCGCTGAAAAACACGGGACCGCCGGCTACACCTTC

J gene: TRBJ2-5
V gene: TRBV7-2
D gene: TRBD2
clone size: NA
CDR3 protein: CASSRRNSGLYETQYF
CDR3 DNA: TGTGCCAGCAGCAGGCGGAATAGCGGGCTATATGAGACCCAGTACTTC

J gene: TRBJ2-5
V gene: TRBV25-1
D gene: NA
clone size: once
CDR3 protein: CASSERPYVQQYF
CDR3 DNA: TGTGCCAGCAGTGAACGCCCCTACGTGCAGCAGTACTTC

J gene: TRBJ2-6
V gene: TRBV5-5
D gene: NA
clone size: NA
CDR3 protein: CASSLDQQFPLGGANVLTF
CDR3 DNA: TGTGCCAGCAGCTTGGACCAACAGTTTCCCCTGGGAGGGGCCAACGTCCTGACTTTC

J gene: TRBJ2-7
V gene: TRBV11-2
D gene: TRBD1
clone size: NA
CDR3 protein: CASSRTGAVTSYEQYF
CDR3 DNA: TGTGCCAGCAGCCGCACAGGGGCCGTGACATCCTACGAGCAGTACTTC

J gene: TRBJ1-4
V gene: TRBV6-5
D gene: TRBD1
clone size: NA
CDR3 protein: CASSRDRDNEKLFF
CDR3 DNA: TGTGCCAGCAGTCGGGACAGGGATAATGAAAAACTGTTTTTT

J gene: TRBJ2-7
V gene: TRBV4-1
D gene: NA
clone size: few
CDR3 protein: CASSQAPGTDTYEQYF
CDR3 DNA: TGCGCCAGCAGCCAAGCCCCCGGGACGGATACCTACGAGCAGTACTTC